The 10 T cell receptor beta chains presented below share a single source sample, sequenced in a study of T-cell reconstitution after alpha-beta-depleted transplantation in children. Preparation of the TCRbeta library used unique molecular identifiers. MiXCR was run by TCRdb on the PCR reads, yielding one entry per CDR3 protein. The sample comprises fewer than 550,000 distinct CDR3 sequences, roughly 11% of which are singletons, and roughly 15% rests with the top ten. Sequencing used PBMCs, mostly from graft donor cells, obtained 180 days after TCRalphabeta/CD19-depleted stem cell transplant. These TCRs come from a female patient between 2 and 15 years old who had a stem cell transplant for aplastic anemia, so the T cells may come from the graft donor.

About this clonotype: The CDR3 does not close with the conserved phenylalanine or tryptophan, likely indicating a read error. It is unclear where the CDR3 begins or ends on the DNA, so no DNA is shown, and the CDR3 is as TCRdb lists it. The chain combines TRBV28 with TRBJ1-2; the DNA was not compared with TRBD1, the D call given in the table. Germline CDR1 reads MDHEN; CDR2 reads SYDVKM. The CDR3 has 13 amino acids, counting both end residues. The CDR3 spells CASSLFPGQGGFY.

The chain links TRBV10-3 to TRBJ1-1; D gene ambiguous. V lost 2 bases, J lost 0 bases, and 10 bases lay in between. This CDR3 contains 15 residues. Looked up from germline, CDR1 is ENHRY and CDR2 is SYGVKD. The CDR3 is CAISEAGFMNTEAFF. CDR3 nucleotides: TGTGCCATCAGTGAGGCAGGTTTCATGAACACTGAAGCTTTCTTT.

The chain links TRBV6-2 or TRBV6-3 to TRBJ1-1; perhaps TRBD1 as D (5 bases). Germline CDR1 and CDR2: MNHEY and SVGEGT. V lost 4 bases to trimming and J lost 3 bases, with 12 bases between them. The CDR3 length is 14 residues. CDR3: CASSWDLQDTEAFF. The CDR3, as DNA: TGTGCCAGCAGTTGGGACTTGCAAGACACTGAAGCTTTCTTT.

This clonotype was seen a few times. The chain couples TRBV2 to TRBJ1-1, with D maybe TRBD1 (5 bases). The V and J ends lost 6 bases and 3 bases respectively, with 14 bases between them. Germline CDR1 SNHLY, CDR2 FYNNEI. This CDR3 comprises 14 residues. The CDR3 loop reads CASRTGPGHTEAFF. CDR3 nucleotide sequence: TGTGCCAGCAGAACCGGTCCGGGACACACTGAAGCTTTCTTT.

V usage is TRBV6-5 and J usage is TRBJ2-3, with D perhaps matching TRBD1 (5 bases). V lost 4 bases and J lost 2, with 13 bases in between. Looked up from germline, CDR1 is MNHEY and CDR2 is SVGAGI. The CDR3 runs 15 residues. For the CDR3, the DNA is TGTGCCAGCAGTTTAATAGGGGATACCACAGATACGCAGTATTTT. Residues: CASSLIGDTTDTQYF.

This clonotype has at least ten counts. As DNA, the CDR3 is TGTGCCAGCAGTTTCTCACTAGCAGGTGAGCAGTTCTTC. Encoded protein: CASSFSLAGEQFF. This chain links TRBV27 with TRBJ2-1; tentative D call: TRBD2 (6 bases). Germline CDR1 reads MNHEY; CDR2 reads SMNVEV (reference sequence). The V and J ends lost 3 bases and 9 bases respectively, with 12 bases between them. This CDR3 comprises 13 residues.

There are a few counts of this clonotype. CDR3 DNA sequence: TGTGCCAGCAGTTTGAGCATGCGACCCGGGGAGCCCCAGCATTTT. Translating gives CASSLSMRPGEPQHF. The rearrangement links TRBV12-3 or TRBV12-4 to TRBJ1-5; no reliable D call. V dropped 3 bases and J dropped 8 bases, with 17 bases sitting between them. The CDR3 length is 15 residues.

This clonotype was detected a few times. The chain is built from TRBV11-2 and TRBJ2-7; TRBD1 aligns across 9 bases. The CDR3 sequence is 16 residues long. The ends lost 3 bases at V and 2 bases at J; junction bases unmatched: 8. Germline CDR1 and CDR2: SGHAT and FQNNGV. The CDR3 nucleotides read TGTGCCAGCAGCTTTTGGACAGGGGAGGTACCCTACGAGCAGTACGTC. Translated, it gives CASSFWTGEVPYEQYV.

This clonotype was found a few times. CDR3 sequence (DNA): TGTGCCAGCAGCAAGGGAGGTAATAGCAATCAGCCCCAGCATTTT. This gives the protein CASSKGGNSNQPQHF. The rearrangement joins TRBV7-2 to TRBJ1-5; D not certain. Germline V CDR1 and CDR2: SGHTA, FQGNSA. Trimming removed 5 bases from V and 0 bases from J, with 11 bases in between. The CDR3 consists of 15 residues. Full variable domain (remainder filled in from reference TRBV7-2 and TRBJ1-5): GAGVSQSPSNKVTEKGKDVELRCDPISGHTALYWYRQSLGQGLEFLIYFQGNSAPDKSGLPSDRFSAERTGGSVSTLTIQRTQQEDSAVYLCASSKGGNSNQPQHFGDGTRLSIL.

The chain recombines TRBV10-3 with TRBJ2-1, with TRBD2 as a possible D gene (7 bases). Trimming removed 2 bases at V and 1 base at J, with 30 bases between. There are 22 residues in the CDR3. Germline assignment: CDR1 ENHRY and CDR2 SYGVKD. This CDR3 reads CAISEPRPAGDFRTGSYNEQFF. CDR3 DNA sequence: TGTGCCATCAGTGAGCCTCGCCCGGCGGGGGATTTCCGAACAGGGTCCTACAATGAGCAGTTCTTC.